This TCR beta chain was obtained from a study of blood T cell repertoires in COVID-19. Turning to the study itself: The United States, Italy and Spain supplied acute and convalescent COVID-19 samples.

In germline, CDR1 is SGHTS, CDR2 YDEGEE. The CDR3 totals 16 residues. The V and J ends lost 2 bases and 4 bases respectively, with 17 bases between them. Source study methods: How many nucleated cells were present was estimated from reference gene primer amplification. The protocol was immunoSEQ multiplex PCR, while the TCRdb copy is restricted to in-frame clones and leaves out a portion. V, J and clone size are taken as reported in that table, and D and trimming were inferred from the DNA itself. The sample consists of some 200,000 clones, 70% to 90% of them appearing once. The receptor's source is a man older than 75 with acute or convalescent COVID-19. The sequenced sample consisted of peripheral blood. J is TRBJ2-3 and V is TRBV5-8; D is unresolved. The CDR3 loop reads CASSFGTRSISDTQYF. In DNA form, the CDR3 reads TGTGCCAGCAGCTTTGGAACGCGGTCAATTTCAGATACGCAGTATTTT.